This entry features one T cell receptor beta chain sequence. Antigen specificity is unknown. RNA extraction was followed by reverse transcription into cDNA, which acted as the sequencing template. Assay: immunoSEQ multiplex PCR; the TCRdb copy retains only in-frame clones and omits some. The data hold roughly 200,000 clones, with 63% observed a single time. CDR1 is SGHDT, CDR2 YYEEEE, per germline. This CDR3 is 15 amino acids long. V gave up 0 bases and J gave up 5 bases, with 15 bases separating them. This sample was taken from a study of CD8+ T cells in alopecia areata. Study-wide background: In an open-label trial, patients got 5 to 10 mg tofacitinib twice daily.

Study-level results: Possibly as an HLA-related effect, TCR sharing across patients appeared less clear than in mice.

The receptor was derived from a human donor with alopecia areata. Specimen: CD4+ T cells sorted from blood, collected at week 0. V is TRBV5-6 and J is TRBJ2-7, with a possible D match to TRBD2 (5 bases). The CDR3 loop is CASSLGPRVGHEQYF. Written as DNA, the CDR3 is TGTGCCAGCAGCTTGGGTCCGCGGGTCGGGCACGAGCAGTACTTC.